The entry below gives a single T cell receptor (beta chain) sequence along with its context. The V end lost 7 bases, the J end lost 7 bases, and 20 bases lay between the germline ends. Germline CDR1 SNHLY, CDR2 FYNNEI. This CDR3 comprises 15 residues. This sample is part of a study of T cell responses to AZD1222 COVID-19 vaccine. Here immunoSEQ multiplex PCR was the method, and the copy in TCRdb shows in-frame clones only, minus some. This sample carries about 210,000 clones, about 92% of them seen once, and the ten largest clones take approximately 1.3%. The sequence was collected from an adult in good health. Sequenced material: peripheral blood, taken on day 0 of AZD1222 vaccination. This chain connects TRBV2 to TRBJ1-5, with D possibly TRBD1 on 6 matching bases. The CDR3 DNA reads as TGTGCCAGCAACCCGACAGGCAACGGGGGGCAGCCCCAGCATTTT. Protein sequence: CASNPTGNGGQPQHF.